This T cell receptor (beta chain) was captured in a study of blood T cell repertoires in COVID-19. Background on the study: COVID-19 samples from acute and convalescent phases originated in the United States, Italy and Spain. T cells, B-cell-depleted T cells, or PBMCs provided the cDNA or gDNA that served as material.

In the study's own analysis: Reference gene primer amplification yielded estimated nucleated cell counts. Using immunoSEQ multiplex PCR, the repertoire was profiled, and TCRdb retains in-frame clones only, with some absent. The V and J calls and the clone size are those of that table, but D and trimming were determined from the DNA. The table lists about 50,000 clones, 65% to 90% of them singletons. Germline loops: CDR1 LGHDT, CDR2 YNNKEL (reference sequence). The CDR3 runs 15 residues. V was pared by 3 bases and J by 4 bases, with 13 bases between. The TCR sequence derives from a human donor in a cohort sampled during active COVID-19. Sequenced input: peripheral blood. The chain is built from TRBV3-1 (or the pseudogene TRBV3-2) and TRBJ1-3, with a weak D call TRBD1 (5 bases). DNA for the CDR3: TGTGCCAGCAGCCACCCCAGGGATAGAGGAAACACCATATATTTT. Translating gives CASSHPRDRGNTIYF.